These T cell receptor beta chains were read from a single sample in a study of tumor-infiltrating lymphocytes in localized non-small cell lung cancer. Libraries were prepared by immunoSEQ multiplex PCR; TCRdb keeps only in-frame clonotypes and omits some of them. The sample yields 11,000 or so clones, about 70% seen once. The specimen was uninvolved lung tissue not adjacent to the tumor. Receptors were obtained from a human donor with non-small cell lung cancer. Each CDR3 is given with its conserved first and last residue. The D gene is left open where the match is weak.

V	D	J	CDR3
TRBV5-4	TRBD1	TRBJ1-2	CASQLRGQGGYTF
TRBV6-5	TRBD2	TRBJ2-7	CASTSGLAREQYF
TRBV28	-	TRBJ2-5	CASFPPYGREETQYF
TRBV30	-	TRBJ1-4	CAWSVDWGTNEKLFF
TRBV5-6	TRBD1	TRBJ1-6	CASSLGTGSNSPLHF
TRBV28	TRBD1	TRBJ1-1	CASSRGQGKAFF
TRBV19	-	TRBJ2-5	CATSRGVTGETQYF
TRBV2	TRBD1	TRBJ1-5	CATRRDRAISQPQHF
TRBV11-3	-	TRBJ1-1	CASSFPPPSTGAFF
TRBV5-1	-	TRBJ1-1	CASKAGTTNTEAFF
TRBV5-1	-	TRBJ2-2	CASRVNPGGELFF
TRBV6-5	TRBD1	TRBJ1-6	CASITTGTGYSPLHF
TRBV4-2	-	TRBJ1-6	CASSQDFTQASPLHF
TRBV11-2	-	TRBJ2-5	CASSPQGGETQYF
TRBV29-1	-	TRBJ1-4	CSALFTGPGIANEKLFF
TRBV6-1	-	TRBJ2-1	CASSSLQGSYNEQFF
TRBV19	-	TRBJ1-2	CATSTPLGYGYTF
TRBV10-3	TRBD1	TRBJ1-2	CAISAGAGGQDNYGYTF
TRBV28	-	TRBJ2-5	CASNTGGADEETQYF
TRBV19	TRBD1	TRBJ1-2	CASSTLGTGPPGGYTF
TRBV7-8	-	TRBJ1-3	CASSLGSNTIYF
TRBV30	TRBD1	TRBJ1-4	CAWRGDRDEKLFF
TRBV7-9	TRBD2	TRBJ2-2	CASSLRAGETGELFF
TRBV28	-	TRBJ1-1	CASTQEGEAEAFF
TRBV6-1	TRBD1	TRBJ2-5	CASSEARGQGAATQYF
TRBV5-1	TRBD2	TRBJ2-5	CASSVLAGYQETQYF
TRBV28	TRBD2	TRBJ2-3	CASSLTSGSADTQYF
TRBV7-3	TRBD2	TRBJ2-1	CASSRGSGVNEQFF
TRBV7-3	TRBD2	TRBJ2-2	CASSPRGDPTNTGELFF
TRBV13	-	TRBJ2-7	CASSYRRSSYEQYF
TRBV6-1	TRBD1	TRBJ2-7	CASRPGQGFNEQYF
TRBV6-5	-	TRBJ2-7	CASSYSGDGSYEQYF
TRBV5-6	-	TRBJ2-4	CASSSGLLNIQYF
TRBV28	TRBD1	TRBJ1-5	CASSWPTGAKEPQHF
TRBV11-1	-	TRBJ1-1	CASSPSGAIATEAFF
TRBV5-4	TRBD1	TRBJ1-5	CASSLWSGGEWGNQPQHF
TRBV7-2	-	TRBJ2-3	CASSLERARAQYF
TRBV2	-	TRBJ1-1	CASSEDLDRLRTEAFF
TRBV28	TRBD2	TRBJ2-2	CASSLLTGGTDTGELFF
TRBV4-3	-	TRBJ2-5	CASSQDDARGVETQYF
TRBV27	-	TRBJ1-1	CASSLTGAVSTEAFF
TRBV7-2	TRBD1	TRBJ1-5	CASSPGQDQPQHF
TRBV6-5	TRBD2	TRBJ2-1	CASRNSGSGYNEQFF
TRBV5-1	-	TRBJ2-3	CASSEGSDWSTDTQYF
TRBV19	-	TRBJ1-3	CASSIESGNTIYF
TRBV20-1	-	TRBJ2-5	CSALQQETQYF
TRBV5-4	TRBD2	TRBJ2-1	CASSLPLAGARNEQFF
TRBV28	-	TRBJ1-1	CASFLGTEAFF
TRBV5-6	-	TRBJ1-1	CASSPIVTRLGDTEAFF
TRBV7-2	-	TRBJ1-1	CASSPTIGGGSTEAFF
TRBV6-1	-	TRBJ1-2	CASSPRPQGSYGYTF
TRBV6-6	TRBD1	TRBJ2-2	CASRSGQGFSGELFF
TRBV7-6	-	TRBJ2-7	CASSLAEGAEQYF
TRBV29-1	TRBD2	TRBJ2-1	CSVEPSSGEYNEQFF